One and the same sample provided the 10 T cell receptor beta chains below, sequenced in a study of spatial heterogeneity in lung cancer. Study-wide findings and caveats: Intratumoral expanded alpha and beta TCR counts were found to track tumor mutation counts.

Time point reported: sample taken at primary tumor resection. TCRdb used MiXCR to reprocess the 5' RACE reads, holding one entry per CDR3 protein. The sample has 15,000 or so distinct CDR3 sequences, 4.7% seen once. Their antigens remain unidentified. This specimen consisted of lung tumor tissue, obtained at surgery. These receptors were obtained from a female donor with early-stage non-small cell lung cancer.

In its sample, this clonotype is medium-sized (0.01 to 0.1%). The genes are TRBV3-1 and TRBJ1-1; 7 nucleotides align to TRBD1. The CDR3 has 16 residues. After removal of 5 bases from V and 4 bases from J, the junction contained 13 bases not matched to a gene. Germline CDR1 reads LGHDT; CDR2 reads YNNKEL (reference sequence). The CDR3: CASSKGAGLKSTEAFF. For the CDR3, the DNA is TGTGCCAGCAGCAAGGGGGCAGGGCTGAAGAGCACTGAAGCTTTCTTT.

This clonotype showed up many times. The chain joins TRBV19 to TRBJ1-2; no definite D call. CDR1 is LNHDA and CDR2 is SQIVND in the germline V gene (reference sequence). This CDR3 comprises 10 residues. Trimming stripped 7 bases from V and 7 bases from J, with 7 bases between. CDR3 coding DNA: TGTGCCAGTAAGTCGGGTGGCTACACCTTC. Translating gives CASKSGGYTF.

Ten or more counts support this clonotype. This sequence joins TRBV7-8 and TRBJ2-6; D is perhaps TRBD1 (5 bases). Per germline, CDR1 SGHVS and CDR2 FQNEAQ. The V gene lost 4 bases and the J gene lost 0 bases, with 13 bases spanning the gap. The CDR3 runs 17 residues. CDR3 nucleotides: TGTGCCAGCAGCTCCCTTACAGGCAGCTCTGGGGCCAACGTCCTGACTTTC. Translation gives CASSSLTGSSGANVLTF.

V is TRBV7-6 and J is TRBJ2-3, with D possibly being TRBD1 (6 bases). The CDR3 is made up of 13 amino acids. V was pared by 5 bases and J by 6 bases, with 12 bases between. Germline-derived CDR1 and CDR2 are SGHVS and FNYEAQ. The CDR3 coding sequence is TGTGCCAGCAGCGCAACAGGGATGGATACGCAGTATTTT. Encoded protein: CASSATGMDTQYF.

This clonotype was counted at least ten times. The CDR3 reads CASSLGDRRNEQFF. CDR3 nucleotide sequence: TGTGCCAGCAGCTTAGGAGACCGGAGGAATGAGCAGTTCTTC. V gene TRBV11-2 combines with J gene TRBJ2-1; maybe TRBD2 (5 bases). V lost 1 base and J lost 7, with 11 bases in between. The length of the CDR3 is 14 residues. The V gene's germline CDR1 is SGHAT and CDR2 FQNNGV.

In its sample, this clonotype was seen many times. This chain connects TRBV5-1 to TRBJ2-2, with no clear D. Germline V CDR1 and CDR2: SGHRS, YFSETQ. Trimming pared 4 bases from V and 5 bases from J, leaving 9 bases between. The CDR3 has 13 amino acids. CDR3 DNA: TGCGCCAGCAGCGAACTTGGTACCGGGGAGCTGTTTTTT. Its translation: CASSELGTGELFF.

This clonotype was counted many times. This chain links TRBV5-6 with TRBJ2-2; TRBD1 aligns across 7 bases. CDR1 and CDR2 (germline): SGHDT, YYEEEE. The CDR3 consists of 15 residues. V trimming: 0 bases; J trimming: 3 bases; junction bases outside the gene matches: 2. CDR3 nucleotide sequence: TGTGCCAGCAGCTTGGTGCAGGGGGACACCGGGGAGCTGTTTTTT. The encoded protein is CASSLVQGDTGELFF.

This clonotype was observed at least ten times. The rearrangement uses TRBV20-1 and TRBJ2-4; no definite D call. V was clipped by 5 bases and J by 3 bases, with 14 bases between them. The CDR3 length is 14 residues. Germline V gives CDR1 DFQATT, CDR2 SNEGSKA (reference sequence). CDR3 residues: CSALPATLKNIQYF. The CDR3 nucleotides read TGCAGTGCTCTACCCGCGACTCTCAAAAACATTCAGTACTTC.

This clonotype was counted many times. V usage is TRBV6-5 and J usage is TRBJ2-2; the D gene is possibly TRBD1 (6 bases). Germline values: CDR1 MNHEY, CDR2 SVGAGI. V lost 2 bases to trimming and J lost 5 bases, with 12 bases between them. This CDR3 has 15 amino acids. The CDR3: CASSYGQSITGELFF. CDR3 nucleotides: TGTGCCAGCAGTTACGGACAGAGCATAACCGGGGAGCTGTTTTTT.

This clonotype is judged medium-sized. This sequence joins TRBV4-2 and TRBJ1-6, with 8 bases aligning to TRBD1. With V trimmed by 1 base and J by 7 bases, 3 bases remained unmatched. CDR3 length: 15 amino acids. Germline CDR1 is LGHNA and CDR2 is YNFKEQ. CDR3 bases: TGTGCCAGCAGCCAAGGAGACAGGGGCAATTCACCCCTCCACTTT. Its protein product is CASSQGDRGNSPLHF.